Sequencing of this T cell receptor (beta chain) was carried out in a study of control samples from healthy donors and cancer patients. Profiled with immunoSEQ multiplex PCR; TCRdb holds only in-frame clones, not every one. The top ten clones hold less than 7% of a sample with over 100,000 clones, roughly 90% of them seen once. Trimming cost V 1 base and J 0 bases, with 9 bases left between them. CDR1 is MGHRA and CDR2 is YSYEKL in the germline V gene. The CDR3 is 15 amino acids. Sequenced sample: blood. The chain recombines TRBV4-1 with TRBJ1-1; maybe TRBD1 (5 bases). This receptor was taken from a man aged 18 to 29 in good health. CDR3 amino acids: CASSQAGRVNTEAFF. CDR3 nucleotide sequence: TGCGCCAGCAGCCAAGCAGGGAGGGTGAACACTGAAGCTTTCTTT.